These 13 T cell receptor beta chains came from one sample sequenced in a study of blood T cell repertoires in COVID-19 (TCRdb year 2020). Receptor amplification or capture employed the immunoSEQ multiplex PCR assay. TCRdb holds this immuneACCESS table with in-frame rearrangements only. Some clones are missing; in checked studies, unresolved V genes explain under half, and the rest has no known cause. For this sample the table gives around 77,000 clones, of which 82% were detected only once. Approximately 19% of the sample belongs to the ten largest clones. Specimen: peripheral blood. The receptors originated from a human donor in a cohort sampled during active COVID-19.

The chain joins TRBV18 to TRBJ2-7; D perhaps matches TRBD2 (6 bases). The germline V and J ends were trimmed by 0 bases and 4 bases, with 16 bases remaining between them. In germline, CDR1 is KGHSH, CDR2 LQKENI. The CDR3 has 16 residues. CDR3 sequence: CASSPPGRTKGYEQYF. The CDR3 DNA reads as TGTGCCAGCTCACCACCAGGGAGGACCAAGGGGTACGAGCAGTACTTC. The full variable domain, in which reference TRBV18 and TRBJ2-7 provide the parts outside the CDR3, is NAGVMQNPRHLVRRRGQEARLRCSPMKGHSHVYWYRQLPEEGLKFMVYLQKENIIDESGMPKERFSAEFPKEGPSILRIQQVVRGDSAAYFCASSPPGRTKGYEQYFGPGTRLTVT.

This chain uses TRBV20-1 with TRBJ1-5; D is unclear. Germline CDR1 is DFQATT and CDR2 is SNEGSKA (reference sequence). The CDR3 covers 12 residues. V gave up 3 bases and J gave up 5 bases, with 8 bases separating them. The CDR3 reads CSASLGDQPQHF. The CDR3 DNA sequence: TGCAGTGCTAGTCTGGGAGATCAGCCCCAGCATTTT.

The chain links TRBV5-1 to TRBJ2-7, with 9 bases matching TRBD1. Looked up from germline, CDR1 is SGHRS and CDR2 is YFSETQ. The length of the CDR3 is 15 residues. The ends lost 3 bases at V and 4 bases at J; junction bases unmatched: 8. The CDR3: CASSYTGQGAYEQYF. The CDR3 DNA follows: TGCGCCAGCAGCTACACGGGACAGGGTGCGTACGAGCAGTACTTC. Using reference TRBV5-1 and TRBJ2-7 for the parts outside the CDR3, the full variable domain is KAGVTQTPRYLIKTRGQQVTLSCSPISGHRSVSWYQQTPGQGLQFLFEYFSETQRNKGNFPGRFSGRQFSNSRSEMNVSTLELGDSALYLCASSYTGQGAYEQYFGPGTRLTVT.

The rearrangement joins TRBV9 to TRBJ2-3, with 16 bases identical to TRBD2. The CDR3 extends over 18 amino acids. The V segment lost 4 bases and the J segment 2 bases; nucleotides outside the gene matches: 7. Germline V CDR1 and CDR2: SGDLS, YYNGEE. The CDR3 reads CASSTGTSGGGATDTQYF. The DNA of the CDR3 is TGTGCCAGCAGCACCGGGACTAGCGGGGGGGGTGCCACAGATACGCAGTATTTT.

In its sample, this clone was seen a few times. The sample carries other DNA sequences with the same CDR3. The rearrangement joins TRBV7-6 to TRBJ2-7, with TRBD1 identical over 8 bases. Germline V gives CDR1 SGHVS, CDR2 FNYEAQ. The CDR3 contains 14 residues. Trimming cost V 5 bases and J 3 bases; bases outside gene matches: 6. CDR3 coding DNA: TGTGCCAGCAGCCTACAGGGGGGAGGCTACGAGCAGTACTTC. Its protein product is CASSLQGGGYEQYF. The entire variable domain, with the rest obtained from reference TRBV7-6 and TRBJ2-7, is as follows: GAGVSQSPRYKVTKRGQDVALRCDPISGHVSLYWYRQALGQGPEFLTYFNYEAQQDKSGLPNDRFSAERPEGSISTLTIQRTEQRDSAMYRCASSLQGGGYEQYFGPGTRLTVT.

The chain employs TRBV9 and TRBJ1-1; D might be TRBD1 (5 bases). Trimming took 0 bases from V and 8 from J, leaving 14 bases between them. The CDR3 loop spans 14 amino acids. CDR1 is SGDLS and CDR2 is YYNGEE in the germline V gene. CDR3 in amino acids: CASSVGGGQGEAFF. The CDR3 region has the DNA TGTGCCAGCAGCGTAGGGGGAGGGCAGGGAGAAGCTTTCTTT. The full variable domain, in which reference TRBV9 and TRBJ1-1 provide the parts outside the CDR3, is DSGVTQTPKHLITATGQRVTLRCSPRSGDLSVYWYQQSLDQGLQFLIQYYNGEERAKGNILERFSAQQFPDLHSELNLSSLELGDSALYFCASSVGGGQGEAFFGQGTRLTVV.

This chain uses TRBV5-1 with TRBJ2-5; TRBD2 might be the D (5 bases). V lost 0 bases to trimming and J lost 1 base, with 13 bases between them. The CDR3 length is 16 residues. CDR1 SGHRS and CDR2 YFSETQ come from the germline V gene. The CDR3: CASSLGYSGIQETQYF. The CDR3 coding sequence is TGCGCCAGCAGCTTGGGCTACTCGGGGATCCAAGAGACCCAGTACTTC.

The rearrangement uses TRBV7-8 and TRBJ1-6, with 7 bases aligning to TRBD1. The CDR3 length is 18 residues. CDR1 is SGHVS and CDR2 is FQNEAQ in the germline V gene. The V and J ends lost 5 bases and 0 bases, in that order; junction bases with no gene match: 10. CDR3 amino acids: CASSPDPGGSSYNSPLHF. The CDR3 DNA is TGTGCCAGCAGCCCGGACCCAGGGGGAAGCTCCTATAATTCACCCCTCCACTTT.

V usage is TRBV25-1 and J usage is TRBJ2-5, with a weak D call TRBD2 (5 bases). The V end lost 3 bases, the J end lost 1 base, and 12 bases lay between the germline ends. Germline V CDR1 and CDR2: MGHDK, SYGVNS. The CDR3 has 15 amino acids. DNA of the CDR3: TGTGCCAGCAGTGACACTAGACTGCCCCAAGAGACCCAGTACTTC. Its translation: CASSDTRLPQETQYF.

J is TRBJ1-1 and V is TRBV5-1; the D is unclear. The germline V and J ends were trimmed by 6 bases and 5 bases, with 14 bases remaining between them. Germline V lookup: CDR1 SGHRS, CDR2 YFSETQ. The CDR3 covers 13 residues. The CDR3 spells CASKYGEGTEAFF. The CDR3 nucleotides are TGCGCCAGCAAGTATGGGGAGGGTACTGAAGCTTTCTTT.

This chain joins TRBV6-5 and TRBJ2-7; maybe TRBD2 (6 bases). Germline lookup yields CDR1 MNHEY and CDR2 SVGAGI. With 7 bases removed from V and 5 bases from J, the gap between germline ends came to 18 bases. The CDR3 contains 14 residues. CDR3 loop: CASTSRTSGDEQYF. CDR3 DNA: TGTGCCAGCACTTCCCGAACGTCGGGGGACGAGCAGTACTTC.

The chain employs TRBV5-1 and TRBJ2-7, with 11 bases fitting TRBD2. The CDR3 sequence is 15 residues long. J gave up 2 bases and V 4 bases, and 5 bases lay outside the gene matches. Germline loops: CDR1 SGHRS, CDR2 YFSETQ. DNA of the CDR3: TGCGCCAGCAGCCCCCGTAGCGGGGGGGCCTACGAGCAGTACTTC. Translating gives CASSPRSGGAYEQYF.

CDR3 coding DNA: TGTGCCAGCAGCTTAGAAAGGTCGGCAGGGCAGTTCTTC. Amino acids: CASSLERSAGQFF. The genes are TRBV7-2 and TRBJ2-1; D remains unclear. V gave up 1 base and J gave up 12 bases, with 13 bases separating them. Germline values: CDR1 SGHTA, CDR2 FQGNSA. The CDR3 has 13 residues.